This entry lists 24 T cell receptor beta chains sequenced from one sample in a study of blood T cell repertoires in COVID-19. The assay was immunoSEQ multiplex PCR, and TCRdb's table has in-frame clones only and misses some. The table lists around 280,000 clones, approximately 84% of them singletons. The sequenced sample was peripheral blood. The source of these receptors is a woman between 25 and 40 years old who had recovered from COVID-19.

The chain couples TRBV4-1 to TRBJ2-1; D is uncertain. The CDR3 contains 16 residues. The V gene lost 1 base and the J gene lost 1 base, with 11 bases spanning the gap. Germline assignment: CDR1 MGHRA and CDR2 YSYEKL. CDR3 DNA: TGCGCCAGCAGCCAAGTAAATATAGTGTCCTACAATGAGCAGTTCTTC. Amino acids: CASSQVNIVSYNEQFF.

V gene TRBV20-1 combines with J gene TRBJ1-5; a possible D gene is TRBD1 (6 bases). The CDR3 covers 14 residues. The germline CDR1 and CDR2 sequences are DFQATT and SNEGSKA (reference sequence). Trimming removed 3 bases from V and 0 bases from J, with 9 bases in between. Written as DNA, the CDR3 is TGCAGTGCTAGTTTGGACAGTAGCAATCAGCCCCAGCATTTT. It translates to CSASLDSSNQPQHF.

CDR3 amino acids: CAIRFDRGNEQFF. The CDR3, as DNA: TGTGCCATCAGATTCGACAGGGGGAATGAGCAGTTCTTC. This chain links TRBV10-3 with TRBJ2-1; 9 nucleotides agree with TRBD1. J gave up 7 bases and V 6 bases, and 4 bases lay outside the gene matches. Germline V gene sequence: CDR1 ENHRY, CDR2 SYGVKD. The CDR3 length is 13 residues.

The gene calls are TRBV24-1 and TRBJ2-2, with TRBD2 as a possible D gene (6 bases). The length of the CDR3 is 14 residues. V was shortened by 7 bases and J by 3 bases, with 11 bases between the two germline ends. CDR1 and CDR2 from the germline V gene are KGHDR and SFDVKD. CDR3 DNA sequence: TGTGCCACCAGCGGGGGTGATCACACCGGGGAGCTGTTTTTT. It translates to CATSGGDHTGELFF.

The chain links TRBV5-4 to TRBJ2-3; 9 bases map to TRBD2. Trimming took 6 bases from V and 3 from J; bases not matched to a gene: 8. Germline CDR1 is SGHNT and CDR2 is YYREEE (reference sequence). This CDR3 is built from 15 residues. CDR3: CASISGGKGTDTQYF. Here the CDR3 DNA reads TGTGCCAGCATCAGCGGGGGGAAGGGGACAGATACGCAGTATTTT.

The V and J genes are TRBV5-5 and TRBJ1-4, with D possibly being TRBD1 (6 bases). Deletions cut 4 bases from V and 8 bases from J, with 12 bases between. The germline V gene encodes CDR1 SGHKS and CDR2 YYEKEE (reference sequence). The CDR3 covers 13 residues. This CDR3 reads CASSRLTGEKLFF. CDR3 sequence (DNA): TGTGCCAGCAGCCGCCTTACAGGGGAAAAACTGTTTTTT.

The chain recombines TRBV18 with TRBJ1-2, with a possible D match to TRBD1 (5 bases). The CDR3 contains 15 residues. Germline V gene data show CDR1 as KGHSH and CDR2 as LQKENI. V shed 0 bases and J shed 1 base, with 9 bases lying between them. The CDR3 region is CASSPPSQDNYGYTF. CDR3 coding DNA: TGTGCCAGCTCACCACCGTCACAGGATAACTATGGCTACACCTTC. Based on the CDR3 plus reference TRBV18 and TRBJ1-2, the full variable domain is NAGVMQNPRHLVRRRGQEARLRCSPMKGHSHVYWYRQLPEEGLKFMVYLQKENIIDESGMPKERFSAEFPKEGPSILRIQQVVRGDSAAYFCASSPPSQDNYGYTFGSGTRLTVV.

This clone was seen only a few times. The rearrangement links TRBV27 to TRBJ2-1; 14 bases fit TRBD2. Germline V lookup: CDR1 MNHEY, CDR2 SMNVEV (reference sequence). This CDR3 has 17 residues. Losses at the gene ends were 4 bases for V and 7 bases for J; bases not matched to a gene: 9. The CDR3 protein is CASSSSIGTSGRNEQFF. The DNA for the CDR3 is TGTGCCAGCAGTTCCTCCATCGGGACTAGCGGGAGAAATGAGCAGTTCTTC.

The CDR3 DNA reads as TGTGCCAGCGTAGGGAGGGGGGGGGTATACAATGAGCAGTTCTTC. Translating gives CASVGRGGVYNEQFF. The rearrangement links TRBV7-9 to TRBJ2-1; tentative D call: TRBD2 (7 bases). Germline CDR1 SEHNR, CDR2 FQNEAQ (reference sequence). There are 15 residues in the CDR3. V gave up 8 bases and J gave up 4 bases, with 18 bases separating them.

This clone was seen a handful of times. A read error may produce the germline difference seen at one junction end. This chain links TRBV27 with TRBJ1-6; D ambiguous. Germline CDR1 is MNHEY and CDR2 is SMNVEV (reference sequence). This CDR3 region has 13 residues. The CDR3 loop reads CASSGSSNSPLHF. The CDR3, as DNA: TGTGCCAGCAGCGGGTCCTCTAATTCACCCCTCCACTTT.

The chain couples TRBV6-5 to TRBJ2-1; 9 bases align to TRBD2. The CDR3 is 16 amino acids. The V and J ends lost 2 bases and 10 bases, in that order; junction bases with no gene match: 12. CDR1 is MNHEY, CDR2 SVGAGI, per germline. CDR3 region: CASSYDPARAGGEQFF. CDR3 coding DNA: TGTGCCAGCAGTTACGATCCGGCTAGGGCGGGAGGGGAGCAGTTCTTC.

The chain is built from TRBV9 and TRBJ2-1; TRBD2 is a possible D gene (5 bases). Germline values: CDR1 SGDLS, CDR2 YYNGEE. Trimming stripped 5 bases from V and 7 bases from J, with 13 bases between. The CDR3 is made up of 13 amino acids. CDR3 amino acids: CASRDEVANEQFF. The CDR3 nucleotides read TGTGCCAGCAGGGACGAGGTAGCGAATGAGCAGTTCTTC.

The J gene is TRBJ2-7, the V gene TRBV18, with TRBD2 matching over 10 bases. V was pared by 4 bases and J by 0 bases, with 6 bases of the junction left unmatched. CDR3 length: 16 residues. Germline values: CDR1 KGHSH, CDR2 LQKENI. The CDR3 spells CASSLRLAGLSYEQYF. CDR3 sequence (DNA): TGTGCCAGCTCACTCCGACTAGCGGGCCTCTCCTACGAGCAGTACTTC.

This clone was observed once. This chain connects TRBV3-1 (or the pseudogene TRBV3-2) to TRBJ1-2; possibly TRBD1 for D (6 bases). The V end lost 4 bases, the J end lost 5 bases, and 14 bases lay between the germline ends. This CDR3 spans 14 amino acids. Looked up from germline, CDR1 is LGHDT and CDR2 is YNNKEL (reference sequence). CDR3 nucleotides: TGTGCCAGCAGCCCTACGGCAGGGGCTTATGGCTACACCTTC. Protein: CASSPTAGAYGYTF.

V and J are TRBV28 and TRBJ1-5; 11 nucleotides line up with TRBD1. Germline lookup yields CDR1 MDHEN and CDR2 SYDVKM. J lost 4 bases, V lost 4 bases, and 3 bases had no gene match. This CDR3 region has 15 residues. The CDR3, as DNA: TGTGCCAGCAGTTCCGGGACAGGGGGGAATCAGCCCCAGCATTTT. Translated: CASSSGTGGNQPQHF.

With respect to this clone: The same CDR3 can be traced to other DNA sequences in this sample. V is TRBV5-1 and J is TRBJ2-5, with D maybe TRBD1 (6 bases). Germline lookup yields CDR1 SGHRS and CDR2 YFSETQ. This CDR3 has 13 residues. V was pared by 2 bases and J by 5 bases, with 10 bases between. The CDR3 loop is CASSLQGRETQYF. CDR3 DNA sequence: TGCGCCAGCAGCTTACAGGGACGGGAGACCCAGTACTTC.

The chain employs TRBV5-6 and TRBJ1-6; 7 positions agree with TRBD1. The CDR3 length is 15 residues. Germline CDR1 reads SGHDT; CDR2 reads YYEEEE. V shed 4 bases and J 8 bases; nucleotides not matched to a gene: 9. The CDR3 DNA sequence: TGTGCCAGCAGCCTCAGACAGGGAGTTCATTCACCCCTCCACTTT. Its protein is CASSLRQGVHSPLHF.

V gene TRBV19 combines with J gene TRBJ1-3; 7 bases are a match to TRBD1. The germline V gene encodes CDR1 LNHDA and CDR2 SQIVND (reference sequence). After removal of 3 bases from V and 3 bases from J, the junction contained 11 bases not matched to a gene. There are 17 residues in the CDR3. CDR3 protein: CASSMGRQGFRGNTIYF. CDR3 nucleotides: TGTGCCAGTAGTATGGGGAGACAGGGTTTCCGTGGAAACACCATATATTTT.

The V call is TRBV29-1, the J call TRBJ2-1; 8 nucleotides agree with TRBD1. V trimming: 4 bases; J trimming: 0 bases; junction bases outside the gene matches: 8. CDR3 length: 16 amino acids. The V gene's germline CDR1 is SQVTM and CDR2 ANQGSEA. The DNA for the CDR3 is TGCAGCGTTGCCTCCCCCGGGACAGGCTCCTACAATGAGCAGTTCTTC. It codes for CSVASPGTGSYNEQFF.

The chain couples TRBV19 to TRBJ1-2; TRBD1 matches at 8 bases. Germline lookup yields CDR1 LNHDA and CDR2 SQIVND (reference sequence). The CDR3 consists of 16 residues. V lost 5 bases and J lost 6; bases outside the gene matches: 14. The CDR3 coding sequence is TGTGCCAGTAGTTCTCCCAGACAGGGGTTCTCCGATGGCTACACCTTC. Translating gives CASSSPRQGFSDGYTF.

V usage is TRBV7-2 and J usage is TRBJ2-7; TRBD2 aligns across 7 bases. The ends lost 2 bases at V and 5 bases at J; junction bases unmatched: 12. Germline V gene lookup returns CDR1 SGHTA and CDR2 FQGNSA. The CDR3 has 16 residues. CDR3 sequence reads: CASSLFLVGGSHEQYF. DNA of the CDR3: TGTGCCAGCAGCTTATTCCTAGTGGGCGGGAGCCACGAGCAGTACTTC.

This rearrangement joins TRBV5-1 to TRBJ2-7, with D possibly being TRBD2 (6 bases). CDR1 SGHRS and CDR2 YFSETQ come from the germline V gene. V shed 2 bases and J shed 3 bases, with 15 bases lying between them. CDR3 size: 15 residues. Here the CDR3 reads CASSFSGLTIYEQYF. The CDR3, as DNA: TGCGCCAGCAGCTTTTCGGGACTGACGATCTACGAGCAGTACTTC.

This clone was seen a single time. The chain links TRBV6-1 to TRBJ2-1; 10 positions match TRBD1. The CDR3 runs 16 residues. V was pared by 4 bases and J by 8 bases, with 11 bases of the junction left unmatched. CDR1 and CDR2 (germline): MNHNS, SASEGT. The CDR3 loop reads CASSAADRGLFDEQFF. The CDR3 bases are TGTGCCAGCAGTGCGGCTGACAGGGGGCTTTTCGATGAGCAGTTCTTC.

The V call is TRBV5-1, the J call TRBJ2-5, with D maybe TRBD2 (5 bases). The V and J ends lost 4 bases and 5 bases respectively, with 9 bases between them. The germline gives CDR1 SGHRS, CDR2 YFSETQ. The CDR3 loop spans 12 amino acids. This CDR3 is CASSGGGETQYF. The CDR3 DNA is TGCGCCAGCAGCGGCGGCGGGGAGACCCAGTACTTC.